This paragraph reports one T cell receptor (beta chain). Its antigen is not known. The data were obtained in a study of sequential checkpoint blockade in melanoma. For the study at large: Both treatment sequences were followed by maintenance nivolumab. TCRβ was sequenced from DNA of 90 to 95 pretreatment tumors.

Germline CDR1 is MNHGY and CDR2 is SAAAGT. J gave up 5 bases and V 7 bases, and 7 bases lay outside the gene matches. The CDR3 consists of 15 residues. Study findings and constraints: For nivolumab-first patients, baseline tumor clonality was associated with response.

Treatment defined: randomized to nivolumab then ipilimumab (arm A) or the reverse (arm B). DNA-damaging chemotherapy had not been given to any patient beforehand. Method: immunoSEQ multiplex PCR; TCRdb's copy keeps in-frame clones and lacks some. The sample yields 9,500 to 15,000 clones, roughly 26% seen once. The rearrangement joins TRBV6-8 to TRBJ2-1, with 11 nucleotides matching TRBD2. The specimen comprised tumor tissue (inferred from file names), sampled from a patient given nivolumab and ipilimumab in sequence. The sequence was collected from a human donor with melanoma. CDR3 in DNA: TGTGCCAGCACTATCGGGACTAGCGGCCACAATGAGCAGTTCTTC. Its protein is CASTIGTSGHNEQFF.